This TCR beta chain was recorded in a study of shared clonotypes between healthy human individuals. CDR3 size: 12 residues. V was shortened by 5 bases and J by 2 bases, with 5 bases between the two germline ends. Germline-derived CDR1 and CDR2 are MDHEN and SYDVKM. Clones were read by immunoSEQ multiplex PCR, and TCRdb kept only the in-frame ones, dropping some. The table has 650,000 to 800,000 clones, just over 90% seen once. Selected positively for CCR7 and CD45RO-negative, naive CD8 cells excluded terminally differentiated effector memory CD45RA+ cells. The clonotype originates from a man aged 25 to 40 in good health. The sample was naive CD8+ T cells sorted from blood. This chain links TRBV28 with TRBJ2-3; no reliable D call. The CDR3 protein is CASSLPTDTQYF. The CDR3 region has the DNA TGTGCCAGCAGTCTCCCCACAGATACGCAGTATTTT. The variable domain in full, with the rest retrieved from reference TRBV28 and TRBJ2-3, is DVKVTQSSRYLVKRTGEKVFLECVQDMDHENMFWYRQDPGLGLRLIYFSYDVKMKEKGDIPEGYSVSREKKERFSLILESASTNQTSMYLCASSLPTDTQYFGPGTRLTVL.